This T cell receptor (beta chain) comes out of a study of blood T cell repertoires in COVID-19. Overall study: COVID-19 samples collected from the United States, Italy and Spain covered acute and convalescent phases. In each case, the material was cDNA or gDNA derived from T cells, B-cell-depleted T cells, or PBMCs.

Authors' analysis steps: Reference gene primer amplification gave nucleated cell count estimates. Data came from immunoSEQ multiplex PCR; TCRdb stores just in-frame clones and leaves some out. The DNA was the basis for D and trimming; V, J and clone size are from that table. The profile covers about 270,000 clones, with roughly 85% appearing a single time and approximately 9.1% taken by the ten largest. CDR1 and CDR2 from the germline V gene are SGHTA and FQGNSA. The V gene lost 1 base and the J gene lost 4 bases, with 8 bases spanning the gap. CDR3 length equals 14 residues. The receptor was derived from a woman aged 45-65 years with acute COVID-19. Sequencing was done on a sample of PBMCs or T cells enriched from blood (not recorded which). The chain carries TRBV7-2 and TRBJ2-1, with D unclear. The CDR3 loop reads CASSLDGLYNEQFF. DNA for the CDR3: TGTGCCAGCAGCTTAGATGGCTTATACAATGAGCAGTTCTTC.